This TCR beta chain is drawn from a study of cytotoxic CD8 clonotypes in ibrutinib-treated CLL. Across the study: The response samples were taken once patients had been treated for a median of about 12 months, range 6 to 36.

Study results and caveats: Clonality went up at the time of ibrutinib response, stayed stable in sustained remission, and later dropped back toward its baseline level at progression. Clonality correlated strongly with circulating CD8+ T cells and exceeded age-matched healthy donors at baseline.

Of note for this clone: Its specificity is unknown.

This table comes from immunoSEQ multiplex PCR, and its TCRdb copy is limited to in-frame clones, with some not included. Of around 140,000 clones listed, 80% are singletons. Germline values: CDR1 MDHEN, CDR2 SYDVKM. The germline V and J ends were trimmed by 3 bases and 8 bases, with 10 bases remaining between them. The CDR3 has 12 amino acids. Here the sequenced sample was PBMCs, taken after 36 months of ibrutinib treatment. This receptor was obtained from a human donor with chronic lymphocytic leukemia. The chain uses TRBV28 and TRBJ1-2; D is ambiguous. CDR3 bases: TGTGCCAGCAGTTTCGAAAGCCGCGGCTACACCTTC. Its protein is CASSFESRGYTF.